Following are 15 T cell receptor beta chains from one sample sequenced in a study of blood T cell repertoires in COVID-19. The method was immunoSEQ multiplex PCR; TCRdb's version includes in-frame clones alone and lacks a portion of them. There are 120,000 or so clones in the sample; over 75% occur only once, and roughly 6.7% lies in the top ten. Source material: peripheral blood. The receptors originated from a man older than 75 with active or convalescent COVID-19.

J is TRBJ1-2 and V is TRBV24-1, with D perhaps matching TRBD1 (5 bases). V dropped 3 bases and J dropped 2 bases, with 12 bases sitting between them. Germline-derived CDR1 and CDR2 are KGHDR and SFDVKD. There are 15 residues in the CDR3. The CDR3 spells CATSDPRGTNYGYTF. The CDR3 nucleotides read TGTGCCACCAGTGATCCCCGCGGGACGAACTATGGCTACACCTTC.

In its sample, this clone was seen once. The rearrangement joins TRBV7-2 to TRBJ2-5; TRBD1 aligns across 9 bases. The CDR3 loop spans 16 amino acids. The V segment lost 2 bases and the J segment 0 bases; nucleotides outside the gene matches: 4. Germline V gene sequence: CDR1 SGHTA, CDR2 FQGNSA. CDR3 region: CASSLLGTGYQETQYF. The CDR3 DNA sequence: TGTGCCAGCAGCTTATTAGGGACAGGGTACCAAGAGACCCAGTACTTC. Based on the CDR3 plus reference TRBV7-2 and TRBJ2-5, the full variable domain is GAGVSQSPSNKVTEKGKDVELRCDPISGHTALYWYRQSLGQGLEFLIYFQGNSAPDKSGLPSDRFSAERTGGSVSTLTIQRTQQEDSAVYLCASSLLGTGYQETQYFGPGTRLLVL.

This chain uses TRBV10-2 with TRBJ1-2; 12 nucleotides match TRBD1. The length of the CDR3 is 17 residues. The V gene end was trimmed by 5 bases and the J gene end by 3 bases; junction bases not matched to a gene: 10. Germline V gene lookup returns CDR1 WSHSY and CDR2 SAAADI. DNA for the CDR3: TGCGCCAGCAGTCCCTCCGGGACAGGGGGCGCCGACTATGGCTACACCTTC. It yields the protein CASSPSGTGGADYGYTF.

This rearrangement joins TRBV4-1 to TRBJ2-6; the match to TRBD1 covers 8 bases. Germline CDR1 reads MGHRA; CDR2 reads YSYEKL. V gave up 0 bases and J gave up 0 bases; unmatched junction bases: 7. The CDR3 contains 19 residues. CDR3 amino acids: CASSQDPDRASSGANVLTF. In DNA, the CDR3 is TGCGCCAGCAGCCAAGATCCGGACAGGGCCAGCTCTGGGGCCAACGTCCTGACTTTC.

The V and J genes are TRBV7-7 and TRBJ1-3, with D possibly matching TRBD1 (5 bases). In germline, CDR1 is SSHAT, CDR2 FNYEAQ (reference sequence). The CDR3 sequence is 15 residues long. V was cut by 5 bases and J by 0 bases, with 11 bases left in between. Here the CDR3 DNA reads TGTGCCAGCAGCCCGGGACTGACCTCTGGAAACACCATATATTTT. It encodes CASSPGLTSGNTIYF.

The gene calls are TRBV7-3 and TRBJ2-1; 12 bases match TRBD2. The CDR3 runs to 16 residues. Germline V lookup: CDR1 SGHTA, CDR2 FQGTGA. The trim removed 2 bases at V and 4 bases at J, leaving 3 bases unmatched. The CDR3 DNA sequence: TGTGCCAGCAGCTTAGGACTAGCGGGACCATACAATGAGCAGTTCTTC. Translated, it gives CASSLGLAGPYNEQFF.

The V call is TRBV7-2, the J call TRBJ2-7, with 7 bases matching TRBD1. This CDR3 contains 16 residues. The J segment lost 2 bases and the V segment lost 1 base, leaving 8 bases of the junction unmatched. Germline CDR1 and CDR2: SGHTA and FQGNSA. The CDR3 DNA reads as TGTGCCAGCAGCTTAGGCCCGACTGGGACAGCCTACGAGCAGTACTTC. Translating gives CASSLGPTGTAYEQYF. The full variable domain, its missing parts supplied by reference TRBV7-2 and TRBJ2-7, is GAGVSQSPSNKVTEKGKDVELRCDPISGHTALYWYRQSLGQGLEFLIYFQGNSAPDKSGLPSDRFSAERTGGSVSTLTIQRTQQEDSAVYLCASSLGPTGTAYEQYFGPGTRLTVT.

This chain joins TRBV5-1 and TRBJ2-2, with 11 bases fitting TRBD2. Trimming took 0 bases from V and 5 from J; bases not matched to a gene: 9. The CDR3 is 18 residues long. Germline CDR1 is SGHRS and CDR2 is YFSETQ. The CDR3 coding sequence is TGCGCCAGCAGCTTGGCGGTACTAGCGGGAGTTCGGACCGGGGAGCTGTTTTTT. Its protein product is CASSLAVLAGVRTGELFF.

The sample holds one count of this clone. CDR3 protein: CASSPRVDTEAFF. CDR3 DNA sequence: TGTGCCAGCTCGCCCCGGGTGGACACTGAAGCTTTCTTT. The gene calls are TRBV18 and TRBJ1-1; D not certain. Trimming took 6 bases from V and 3 from J, leaving 11 bases between them. There are 13 residues in the CDR3. Germline assignment: CDR1 KGHSH and CDR2 LQKENI.

Details on this clone: Other DNA sequences from this sample encode an identical CDR3 as well. The rearrangement uses TRBV7-2 and TRBJ2-3; D possibly corresponds to TRBD2 (7 bases). The CDR3 has 14 residues. The germline CDR1 and CDR2 sequences are SGHTA and FQGNSA. Trimming removed 1 base at V and 6 bases at J, with 11 bases between. CDR3 loop: CASSLGGGVDTQYF. The CDR3, as DNA: TGTGCCAGCAGCTTAGGCGGGGGCGTGGATACGCAGTATTTT.

This clone was recorded a few times. The rearrangement joins TRBV9 to TRBJ2-1; 10 bases are a match to TRBD2. Germline CDR1 reads SGDLS; CDR2 reads YYNGEE. This CDR3 is 16 amino acids long. V trimming: 4 bases; J trimming: 3 bases; junction bases outside the gene matches: 7. CDR3 residues: CASSPNPSGSYNEQFF. CDR3 DNA: TGTGCCAGCAGCCCCAACCCTAGCGGGAGCTACAATGAGCAGTTCTTC.

This clone was seen a single time. The DNA of the CDR3 is TGTGCCAGCAGCGTAGTCCACAGGGCCAATGAGCAGTTCTTC. Amino acids: CASSVVHRANEQFF. The chain has TRBV9 and TRBJ2-1, with a weak D call TRBD1 (6 bases). The CDR3 has 14 residues. Germline CDR1 and CDR2: SGDLS and YYNGEE. Between the trimmed V and J ends, which lost 0 bases and 6 bases, there was a span of 10 bases.

About this clone: A junction boundary mismatches the germline segment, possibly from a read error. This chain connects TRBV24-1 to TRBJ2-2, with 10 nucleotides matching TRBD1. Germline V gene lookup returns CDR1 KGHDR and CDR2 SFDVKD. The CDR3 extends over 16 amino acids. CDR3 residues: CATSDLWDRGTGELFF. The CDR3 DNA follows: TGTGCCACCAGCGATTTGTGGGACAGGGGCACCGGGGAGCTGTTTTTT.

The chain joins TRBV2 to TRBJ1-2, with 9 nucleotides matching TRBD1. V gave up 2 bases and J gave up 3 bases; unmatched junction bases: 13. The CDR3 is 18 residues long. Germline V CDR1 and CDR2: SNHLY, FYNNEI. CDR3 coding DNA: TGTGCCAGCAGTGAATACCAGACAGGGGGGGTGAATGACTATGGCTACACCTTC. Translated, it gives CASSEYQTGGVNDYGYTF.

This chain uses TRBV6-5 with TRBJ1-4; 7 positions match TRBD1. V lost 0 bases and J lost 5; bases outside the gene matches: 0. The germline V gene encodes CDR1 MNHEY and CDR2 SVGAGI. The CDR3 loop spans 14 amino acids. CDR3 bases: TGTGCCAGCAGTTACTCACAGGGGAATGAAAAACTGTTTTTT. This encodes CASSYSQGNEKLFF.